The 32 T cell receptor beta chains reported below all come from one sample, sequenced in a study of blood T cells in healthy people across ages. Through a sample-barcoded 5' primer and a J-beta primer mix, a second PCR was run for about 6 to 11 cycles. TCRdb independently ran MiXCR on the 5' RACE reads; one entry per CDR3 protein. The sample yields fewer than 800,000 distinct CDR3 sequences, around 25% seen once. These data also formed part of another study, on T cells of mothers and their children.

Sequencing input: blood. The source is a boy aged 10-17 years in good health.

V is TRBV5-6 and J is TRBJ1-1; D ambiguous. In germline, CDR1 is SGHDT, CDR2 YYEEEE. Deletions cut 3 bases from V and 2 bases from J, with 17 bases between. This CDR3 is built from 16 residues. CDR3 sequence reads: CASSSFTAVINTEAFF. CDR3 DNA: TGTGCCAGCAGCTCCTTCACGGCAGTGATAAACACTGAAGCTTTCTTT. Together with reference TRBV5-6 and TRBJ1-1, the CDR3 gives the full variable domain: DAGVTQSPTHLIKTRGQQVTLRCSPKSGHDTVSWYQQALGQGPQFIFQYYEEEERQRGNFPDRFSGHQFPNYSSELNVNALLLGDSALYLCASSSFTAVINTEAFFGQGTRLTVV.

The sample holds one count of this clonotype. The chain has TRBV6-5 and TRBJ1-4; D unclear. CDR3 length: 14 amino acids. The V gene lost 2 bases and the J gene lost 6 bases, with 10 bases spanning the gap. Germline CDR1 is MNHEY and CDR2 is SVGAGI. The DNA of the CDR3 is TGTGCCAGCAGTTACCTGGGCGCGGATGAAAAACTGTTTTTT. Encoded protein: CASSYLGADEKLFF.

The table lists this clonotype with a few counts. This chain links TRBV7-9 with TRBJ2-5; the D call may be TRBD1 or TRBD2 (5 bases each). Germline V gene data show CDR1 as SEHNR and CDR2 as FQNEAQ (reference sequence). Trimming stripped 3 bases from V and 4 bases from J, with 15 bases between. There are 15 residues in the CDR3. The chain's CDR3 is CASSFGTLGLETQYF. CDR3 coding DNA: TGTGCCAGCAGCTTCGGGACCCTGGGCTTAGAGACCCAGTACTTC.

V and J are TRBV20-1 and TRBJ2-7; D is undetermined. This CDR3 region has 16 residues. The V gene lost 0 bases and the J gene lost 0 bases, with 15 bases spanning the gap. Germline-derived CDR1 and CDR2 are DFQATT and SNEGSKA (reference sequence). The CDR3 is CSARDLLRYYSYEQYF. Here the CDR3 DNA reads TGCAGTGCTAGAGATCTGTTAAGGTACTACTCCTACGAGCAGTACTTC.

The V gene is TRBV12-3 or TRBV12-4, the J gene TRBJ1-2, with TRBD1 as a possible D gene (5 bases). The CDR3 sequence is 16 residues long. V lost 5 bases and J 3 bases, leaving 19 bases between the germline ends. The CDR3 nucleotides are TGTGCCAGCAGTCCCGGTGACAGATTAAGGGACTATGGCTACACCTTC. This gives the protein CASSPGDRLRDYGYTF.

This clonotype came up a few times. This rearrangement joins TRBV29-1 to TRBJ2-7; tentatively, D is TRBD1 (6 bases). The CDR3 loop spans 14 amino acids. V was cut by 4 bases and J by 3 bases, with 16 bases left in between. Looked up from germline, CDR1 is SQVTM and CDR2 is ANQGSEA. The CDR3 reads CSVVLDSGFYEQYF. As DNA, the CDR3 is TGCAGCGTTGTTTTGGACAGTGGGTTCTACGAGCAGTACTTC.

The chain carries TRBV6-5 and TRBJ2-1; 8 bases match TRBD1. Germline CDR1 MNHEY, CDR2 SVGAGI. V gave up 2 bases and J gave up 0 bases; unmatched junction bases: 6. This CDR3 has 17 amino acids. CDR3: CASSYGRDRSSYNEQFF. In DNA, the CDR3 is TGTGCCAGCAGTTACGGCCGGGACAGGTCCTCCTACAATGAGCAGTTCTTC.

The genes are TRBV29-1 and TRBJ2-1; a weak D match, TRBD1 (5 bases). The V gene lost 2 bases and the J gene lost 9 bases, with 8 bases spanning the gap. The CDR3 is 11 amino acids. Germline lookup yields CDR1 SQVTM and CDR2 ANQGSEA. The CDR3 loop is CSVEQGGEQFF. CDR3 sequence (DNA): TGCAGCGTTGAACAGGGTGGTGAGCAGTTCTTC.

V usage is TRBV7-2 and J usage is TRBJ2-7; D is uncertain. V was clipped by 6 bases and J by 12 bases, with 24 bases between them. CDR3 size: 14 residues. The germline V gene has CDR1 SGHTA and CDR2 FQGNSA. In nucleotides, the CDR3 is TGTGCCAGCAGTGGATGGCAGGAAGGCTACGGGCGGTACTTC. It translates to CASSGWQEGYGRYF.

This clonotype was recorded a few times. The chain links TRBV7-2 to TRBJ2-2; the D is unclear. There are 14 residues in the CDR3. Germline V gives CDR1 SGHTA, CDR2 FQGNSA. V lost 7 bases and J 6 bases, leaving 15 bases between the germline ends. The CDR3: CASTLRSPAGELFF. The CDR3 DNA reads TGTGCCAGCACACTAAGATCCCCGGCCGGGGAGCTGTTTTTT.

The DNA of the CDR3 is TGTGCCATCAGTGAGTCGGGGGCAGGTCTCTACAATGAGCAGTTCTTC. It codes for CAISESGAGLYNEQFF. The V gene is TRBV10-3, the J gene TRBJ2-1; tentatively, D is TRBD1 (6 bases). V was trimmed by 0 bases and J by 3 bases, leaving 12 bases between them. This CDR3 spans 16 amino acids. Germline V gene data show CDR1 as ENHRY and CDR2 as SYGVKD.

The genes are TRBV4-3 and TRBJ2-2; D unresolved. The length of the CDR3 is 18 residues. V dropped 0 bases and J dropped 3 bases, with 17 bases sitting between them. Germline loops: CDR1 LGHNA, CDR2 YSLEER. This chain's CDR3 is CASSQDSYKGWDTGELFF. The CDR3 coding sequence is TGCGCCAGCAGCCAAGATTCGTACAAGGGATGGGACACCGGGGAGCTGTTTTTT.

The chain combines TRBV14 with TRBJ2-1; the D gene is possibly TRBD2 (6 bases). The V gene's germline CDR1 is SGHDN and CDR2 FVKESK. Trimming pared 5 bases from V and 3 bases from J, leaving 23 bases between. The length of the CDR3 is 18 residues. The CDR3 DNA sequence: TGTGCCAGCAGCTCCCGGGACTCTAGGGGAGCCCACTACAATGAGCAGTTCTTC. Translation gives CASSSRDSRGAHYNEQFF.

This clonotype has a handful of counts. The genes are TRBV18 and TRBJ2-7; 7 bases are shared with TRBD1. The germline CDR1 and CDR2 sequences are KGHSH and LQKENI. The junction had 9 bases not matched to a gene; V was cut back by 4 bases and J by 3 bases. CDR3 length equals 15 residues. The CDR3 DNA is TGTGCCAGCTCACTCGAGACAGGGTCAATCTACGAGCAGTACTTC. Residues: CASSLETGSIYEQYF.

The V gene is TRBV14, the J gene TRBJ2-5, with D unclear. Trimming removed 4 bases at V and 7 bases at J, with 10 bases between. This CDR3 has 12 residues. Germline V gives CDR1 SGHDN, CDR2 FVKESK. In DNA form, the CDR3 reads TGTGCCAGCAGCCGATGGACGAGGACCCAGTACTTC. Translating it yields CASSRWTRTQYF.

V is TRBV27 and J is TRBJ2-3, with 11 nucleotides matching TRBD2. The junction had 8 bases not matched to a gene; V was cut back by 4 bases and J by 2 bases. Per germline, CDR1 MNHEY and CDR2 SMNVEV (reference sequence). This CDR3 is built from 17 residues. As DNA, the CDR3 is TGTGCCAGCAGTTCAACTAGACTAGCGGGGTCCACAGATACGCAGTATTTT. Amino acid sequence: CASSSTRLAGSTDTQYF.

This clonotype was observed a few times. The germline gene is not matched at one end of the junction; a read error may be the cause. This sequence joins TRBV29-1 and TRBJ2-5, with 11 bases identical to TRBD2. The DNA end lines up better with TRBJ2-1; the J call may be wrong. This CDR3 is built from 16 residues. The V gene's germline CDR1 is SQVTM and CDR2 ANQGSEA. The CDR3 DNA reads TGCAGCGCTGAACTAGCGGGGGAGGCTCCGTACAATGAGCAGTTCTTC. Translation gives CSAELAGEAPYNEQFF.

As concerns this clonotype: A much bigger clone sits one base away, suggesting this may be a read error. The CDR3 nucleotides read TGTGCCAGCAGATCGACAGGGTACGAGCAGTACTTC. Amino acids: CASRSTGYEQYF. The chain links TRBV2 to TRBJ2-7; 7 nucleotides line up with TRBD1. Germline-derived CDR1 and CDR2 are SNHLY and FYNNEI. The V segment lost 6 bases and the J segment 4 bases; nucleotides outside the gene matches: 3. CDR3 length: 12 residues. Combining the CDR3 with reference TRBV2 and TRBJ2-7 gives the whole variable domain EPEVTQTPSHQVTQMGQEVILRCVPISNHLYFYWYRQILGQKVEFLVSFYNNEISEKSEIFDDQFSVERPDGSNFTLKIRSTKLEDSAMYFCASRSTGYEQYFGPGTRLTVT.

CDR3: CASSLGWGPNTEAFF. CDR3 bases: TGTGCCAGCAGCTTAGGTTGGGGCCCGAACACTGAAGCTTTCTTT. The V gene is TRBV7-9, the J gene TRBJ1-1; maybe TRBD1 (5 bases). V was shortened by 1 base and J by 1 base, with 10 bases between the two germline ends. Germline values: CDR1 SEHNR, CDR2 FQNEAQ (reference sequence). The CDR3 has 15 amino acids. The whole variable domain, remainder taken from reference TRBV7-9 and TRBJ1-1, is DTGVSQNPRHKITKRGQNVTFRCDPISEHNRLYWYRQTLGQGPEFLTYFQNEAQLEKSRLLSDRFSAERPKGSFSTLEIQRTEQGDSAMYLCASSLGWGPNTEAFFGQGTRLTVV.

The CDR3 DNA is TGTGCCAGCAGCCTCCTCGCAAACCGTGGGCCCTACGAGCAGTACTTC. Residues: CASSLLANRGPYEQYF. The genes are TRBV7-2 and TRBJ2-5; D unclear. The end of the DNA is better explained by TRBJ2-7, so the J call may be wrong. CDR1 and CDR2 from the germline V gene are SGHTA and FQGNSA. The CDR3 runs 16 residues.

V usage is TRBV5-5 and J usage is TRBJ2-7; D not certain. The CDR3 loop spans 14 amino acids. The germline CDR1 and CDR2 sequences are SGHKS and YYEKEE (reference sequence). V was clipped by 1 base and J by 3 bases, with 11 bases between them. The CDR3 DNA reads as TGTGCCAGCAGCTTGCTAATACTCAACTACGAGCAGTACTTC. Translating it yields CASSLLILNYEQYF.

This clonotype was recorded a few times. The chain combines TRBV9 with TRBJ1-2; 8 bases are a match to TRBD1. Trimming cost V 0 bases and J 4 bases; bases outside gene matches: 8. Germline V lookup: CDR1 SGDLS, CDR2 YYNGEE. The CDR3 spans 16 residues. Here the CDR3 reads CASSVDPRGRAYGYTF. In nucleotides, the CDR3 is TGTGCCAGCAGCGTAGACCCCAGGGGGCGCGCCTATGGCTACACCTTC.

The rearrangement links TRBV4-3 to TRBJ1-2; D remains unclear. CDR3 size: 16 residues. Trimming stripped 1 base from V and 4 bases from J, with 16 bases between. Germline V lookup: CDR1 LGHNA, CDR2 YSLEER. CDR3 DNA: TGCGCCAGCAGCCAAGGTCTACAGAGCGACACCTATGGCTACACCTTC. It yields the protein CASSQGLQSDTYGYTF.

This clonotype was detected a few times. The rearrangement uses TRBV4-1 and TRBJ1-1, with a weak D call TRBD1 (6 bases). CDR3 length: 14 residues. V lost 0 bases to trimming and J lost 3 bases, with 8 bases between them. The germline gives CDR1 MGHRA, CDR2 YSYEKL. The CDR3 coding sequence is TGCGCCAGCAGCCAAGACGCAGGGGACACTGAAGCTTTCTTT. Translated: CASSQDAGDTEAFF.

Only a few counts were recorded for this clonotype. This chain links TRBV12-3 or TRBV12-4 with TRBJ2-5; tentatively, D is TRBD2 (5 bases). Trimming cost V 6 bases and J 5 bases, with 13 bases left between them. The CDR3 runs 13 residues. The CDR3 DNA follows: TGTGCCAGCAGAATCCCGGGGTACGAGACCCAGTACTTC. Its translation is CASRIPGYETQYF.

The rearrangement links TRBV24-1 to TRBJ2-6; tentative D call: TRBD2 (5 bases). The CDR3 extends over 14 amino acids. CDR1 KGHDR and CDR2 SFDVKD come from the germline V gene. V was trimmed by 12 bases and J by 0 bases, leaving 11 bases between them. In DNA, the CDR3 is TGTGCCGTCGGGGTCTTCTCTGGGGCCAACGTCCTGACTTTC. Its translation: CAVGVFSGANVLTF.

This clonotype showed up just a few times. This sequence joins TRBV12-3 or TRBV12-4 and TRBJ2-1; D is possibly TRBD2 (5 bases). The germline V and J ends were trimmed by 3 bases and 12 bases, with 18 bases remaining between them. The CDR3 covers 14 residues. DNA of the CDR3: TGTGCCAGCAGTTTCGACCGGGGAGAGGGATCGCAGTTCTTC. Translated, it gives CASSFDRGEGSQFF.

J is TRBJ2-1 and V is TRBV10-3; the D gene could be TRBD1 or TRBD2 (5 bases each). The CDR3 consists of 15 residues. V lost 6 bases and J lost 3, with 15 bases in between. The germline V gene encodes CDR1 ENHRY and CDR2 SYGVKD. CDR3 in amino acids: CAIRAGAVNYNEQFF. Here the CDR3 DNA reads TGTGCCATCAGGGCCGGGGCAGTTAACTACAATGAGCAGTTCTTC.

The chain is built from TRBV4-1 and TRBJ2-7, with 10 positions matching TRBD2. The CDR3 is 17 residues long. In germline, CDR1 is MGHRA, CDR2 YSYEKL. V gave up 2 bases and J gave up 5 bases; unmatched junction bases: 12. CDR3 DNA sequence: TGCGCCAGCAGCCAAAGGGCTAGCGGGAGAGGACAGGACGAGCAGTACTTC. Translating gives CASSQRASGRGQDEQYF.

The table lists this clonotype with a few counts. CDR3 protein: CASSLGGSNYGYTF. CDR3 in DNA: TGTGCCAGCAGCTTAGGGGGCTCTAACTATGGCTACACCTTC. The V call is TRBV7-9, the J call TRBJ1-2; weak D call: TRBD1 (5 bases). V lost 1 base, J lost 0 bases, and 6 bases lay in between. The CDR3 is made up of 14 amino acids. Germline V CDR1 and CDR2: SEHNR, FQNEAQ (reference sequence).

As regards this clonotype: The CDR3 end shows no conserved phenylalanine or tryptophan, and so a read error is likely. CDR3 nucleotide sequence: TGTGCCATCAGTGAAGGGGGCAGTGGGGCCAACGTCCTGACTCTC. This translates into CAISEGGSGANVLTL. The chain has TRBV10-3 and TRBJ2-6; 7 bases fit TRBD1. In germline, CDR1 is ENHRY, CDR2 SYGVKD. Unmatched junction bases numbered 2, after V lost 3 bases and J lost 3 bases. The CDR3 has 15 residues.

V and J are TRBV10-3 and TRBJ2-2, with D maybe TRBD2 (6 bases). V was clipped by 7 bases and J by 2 bases, with 11 bases between them. CDR3 length: 14 residues. Per the germline V gene, CDR1 is ENHRY and CDR2 is SYGVKD. The CDR3 is CAITLSGNTGELFF. DNA for the CDR3: TGTGCCATCACCCTTAGCGGTAACACCGGGGAGCTGTTTTTT.